This TCR beta chain was identified during a study of identical twins. Study-level findings and limits: Excess sharing by twins proved weaker in beta out-of-frame sequences.

A universal primer site came from template switching; cDNA carried unique molecular identifiers. TCRdb reprocessed the 5' RACE reads with MiXCR, giving one entry per CDR3 protein. Among some 730,000 distinct CDR3 sequences listed, around a sixth were seen once. The V gene lost 4 bases and the J gene lost 6 bases, with 16 bases spanning the gap. Germline CDR1 reads SGHRS; CDR2 reads YFSETQ. This CDR3 has 15 amino acids. Healthy Caucasians made up all donors. In regard to this clonotype: What it binds is not known.

These same records also appear under a second study, on T cells expressing NK-cell markers. That paper notes: HCMV specificity of the expanded NKG2C+ T cell clones stayed unclear.

The TCR was taken from a woman younger than 35 in good health. Sequenced: PBMCs. The chain joins TRBV5-1 to TRBJ2-2; no definite D call. The CDR3 loop reads CASSIGQGRAGELFF. For the CDR3, the DNA is TGCGCCAGCAGCATTGGGCAAGGCCGCGCCGGGGAGCTGTTTTTT.